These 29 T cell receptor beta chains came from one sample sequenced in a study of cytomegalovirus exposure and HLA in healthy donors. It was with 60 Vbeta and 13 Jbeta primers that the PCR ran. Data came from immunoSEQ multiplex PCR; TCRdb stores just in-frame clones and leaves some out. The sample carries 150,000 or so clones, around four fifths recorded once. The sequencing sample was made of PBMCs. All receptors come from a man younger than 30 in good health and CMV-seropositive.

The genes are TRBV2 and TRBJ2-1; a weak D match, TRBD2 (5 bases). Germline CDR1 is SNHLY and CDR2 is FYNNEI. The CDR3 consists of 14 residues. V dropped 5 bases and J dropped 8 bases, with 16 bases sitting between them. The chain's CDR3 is CASSYEGVIHEQFF. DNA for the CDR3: TGTGCCAGCAGTTACGAGGGAGTAATACATGAGCAGTTCTTC.

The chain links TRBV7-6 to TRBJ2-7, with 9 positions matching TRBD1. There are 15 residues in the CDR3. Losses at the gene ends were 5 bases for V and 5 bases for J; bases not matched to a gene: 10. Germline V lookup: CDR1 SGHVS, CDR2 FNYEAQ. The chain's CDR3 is CASSARTGDVHEQYF. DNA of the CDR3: TGTGCCAGCAGCGCACGGACAGGGGACGTCCACGAGCAGTACTTC.

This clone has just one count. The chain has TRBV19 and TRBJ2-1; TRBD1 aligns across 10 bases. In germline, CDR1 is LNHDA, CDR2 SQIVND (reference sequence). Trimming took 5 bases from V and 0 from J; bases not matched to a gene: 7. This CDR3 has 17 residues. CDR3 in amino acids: CASSQPTGGASYNEQFF. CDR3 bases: TGTGCCAGTAGTCAACCGACAGGGGGCGCCTCCTACAATGAGCAGTTCTTC.

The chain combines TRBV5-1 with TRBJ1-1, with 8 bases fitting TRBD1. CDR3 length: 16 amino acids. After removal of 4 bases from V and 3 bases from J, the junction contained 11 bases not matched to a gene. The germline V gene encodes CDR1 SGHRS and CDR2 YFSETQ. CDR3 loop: CASSRIGAGGYTEAFF. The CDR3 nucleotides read TGCGCCAGCAGCCGAATAGGCGCAGGGGGCTACACTGAAGCTTTCTTT. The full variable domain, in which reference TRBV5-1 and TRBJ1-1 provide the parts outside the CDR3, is KAGVTQTPRYLIKTRGQQVTLSCSPISGHRSVSWYQQTPGQGLQFLFEYFSETQRNKGNFPGRFSGRQFSNSRSEMNVSTLELGDSALYLCASSRIGAGGYTEAFFGQGTRLTVV.

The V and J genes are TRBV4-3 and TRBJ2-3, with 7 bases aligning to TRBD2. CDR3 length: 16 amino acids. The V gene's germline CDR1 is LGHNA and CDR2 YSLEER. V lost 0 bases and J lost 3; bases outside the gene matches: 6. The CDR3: CASSQDPGGGTDTQYF. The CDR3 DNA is TGCGCCAGCAGCCAAGATCCTGGGGGGGGAACAGATACGCAGTATTTT.

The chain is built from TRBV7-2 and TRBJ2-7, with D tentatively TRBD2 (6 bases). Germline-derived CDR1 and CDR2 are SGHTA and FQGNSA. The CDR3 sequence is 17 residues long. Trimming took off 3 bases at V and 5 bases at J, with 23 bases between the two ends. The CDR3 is CASSLWAVRGGSDEQYF. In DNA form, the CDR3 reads TGTGCCAGCAGCTTGTGGGCGGTGAGGGGAGGCTCAGACGAGCAGTACTTC.

CDR3 in amino acids: CASSLEGTDRFF. For the CDR3, the DNA is TGCGCCAGCAGCTTGGAAGGGACAGATCGGTTCTTC. This chain links TRBV5-1 with TRBJ2-1; TRBD1 agrees at 7 bases. The CDR3 sequence is 12 residues long. The junction had 6 bases not matched to a gene; V was cut back by 0 bases and J by 15 bases. Germline-derived CDR1 and CDR2 are SGHRS and YFSETQ.

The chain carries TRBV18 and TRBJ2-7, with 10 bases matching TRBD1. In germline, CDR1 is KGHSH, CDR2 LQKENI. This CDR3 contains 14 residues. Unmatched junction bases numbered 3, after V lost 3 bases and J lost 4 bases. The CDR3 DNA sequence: TGTGCCAGCTCACCCGGGACAGGGGATTACGAGCAGTACTTC. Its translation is CASSPGTGDYEQYF.

The CDR3 sequence: CASSIDRDYGYTF. CDR3 in DNA: TGTGCCAGCAGCATTGACAGGGACTATGGCTACACCTTC. V and J are TRBV6-1 and TRBJ1-2; 7 bases align to TRBD1. Per germline, CDR1 MNHNS and CDR2 SASEGT. J gave up 3 bases and V 6 bases, and 4 bases lay outside the gene matches. This CDR3 is 13 amino acids long.

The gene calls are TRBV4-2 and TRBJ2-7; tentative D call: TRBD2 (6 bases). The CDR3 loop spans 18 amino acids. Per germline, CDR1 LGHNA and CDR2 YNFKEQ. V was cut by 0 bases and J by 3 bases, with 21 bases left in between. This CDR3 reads CASSQDPWQGDSIYEQYF. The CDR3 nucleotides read TGTGCCAGCAGCCAAGATCCGTGGCAAGGGGACTCGATCTACGAGCAGTACTTC.

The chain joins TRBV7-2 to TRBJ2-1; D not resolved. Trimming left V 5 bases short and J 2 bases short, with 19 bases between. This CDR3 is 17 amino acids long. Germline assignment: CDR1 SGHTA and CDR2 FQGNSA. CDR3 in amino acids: CASSADPAPATYNEQFF. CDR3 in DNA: TGTGCCAGCAGCGCCGATCCAGCGCCGGCCACCTACAATGAGCAGTTCTTC. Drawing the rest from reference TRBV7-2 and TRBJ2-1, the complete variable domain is GAGVSQSPSNKVTEKGKDVELRCDPISGHTALYWYRQSLGQGLEFLIYFQGNSAPDKSGLPSDRFSAERTGGSVSTLTIQRTQQEDSAVYLCASSADPAPATYNEQFFGPGTRLTVL.

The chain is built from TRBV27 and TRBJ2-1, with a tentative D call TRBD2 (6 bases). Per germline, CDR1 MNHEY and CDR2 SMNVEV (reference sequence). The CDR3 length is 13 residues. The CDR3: CVSMGGYDNEQFF. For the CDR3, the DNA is TGTGTTTCAATGGGGGGTTACGACAATGAGCAGTTCTTC.

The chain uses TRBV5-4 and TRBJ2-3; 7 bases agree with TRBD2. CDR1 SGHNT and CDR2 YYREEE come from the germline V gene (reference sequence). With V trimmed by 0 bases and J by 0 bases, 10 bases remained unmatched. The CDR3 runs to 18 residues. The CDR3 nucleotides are TGTGCCAGCAGCTTGGGTAGTGGGGGGGTCCCTAGCACAGATACGCAGTATTTT. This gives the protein CASSLGSGGVPSTDTQYF.

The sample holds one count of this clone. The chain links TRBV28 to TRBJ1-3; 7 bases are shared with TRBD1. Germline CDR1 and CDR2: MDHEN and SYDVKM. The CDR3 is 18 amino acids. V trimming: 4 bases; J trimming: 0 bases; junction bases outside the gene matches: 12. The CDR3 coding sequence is TGTGCCAGCAGTTCCCCCCCAGGGGGGTATTCCTCTGGAAACACCATATATTTT. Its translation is CASSSPPGGYSSGNTIYF.

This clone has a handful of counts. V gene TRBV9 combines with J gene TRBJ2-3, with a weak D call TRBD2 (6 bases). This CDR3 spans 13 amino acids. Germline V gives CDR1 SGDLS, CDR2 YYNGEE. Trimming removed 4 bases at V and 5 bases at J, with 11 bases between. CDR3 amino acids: CASSRRGGDTQYF. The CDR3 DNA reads TGTGCCAGCAGCAGAAGGGGAGGAGATACGCAGTATTTT.

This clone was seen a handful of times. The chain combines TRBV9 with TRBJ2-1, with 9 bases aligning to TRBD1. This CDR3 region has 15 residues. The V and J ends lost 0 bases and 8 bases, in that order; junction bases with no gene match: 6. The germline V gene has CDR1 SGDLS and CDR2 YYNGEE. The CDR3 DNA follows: TGTGCCAGCAGCGTAGCGTGGACAGGGGAGGATGAGCAGTTCTTC. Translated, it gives CASSVAWTGEDEQFF.

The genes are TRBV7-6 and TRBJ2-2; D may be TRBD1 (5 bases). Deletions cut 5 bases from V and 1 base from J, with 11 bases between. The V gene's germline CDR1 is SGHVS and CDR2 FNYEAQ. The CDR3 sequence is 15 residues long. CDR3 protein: CASSPLTGNTGELFF. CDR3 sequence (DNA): TGTGCCAGCAGCCCACTTACAGGGAACACCGGGGAGCTGTTTTTT.

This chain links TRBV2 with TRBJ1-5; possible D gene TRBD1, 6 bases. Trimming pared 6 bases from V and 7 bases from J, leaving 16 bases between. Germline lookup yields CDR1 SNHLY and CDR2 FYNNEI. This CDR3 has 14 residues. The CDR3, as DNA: TGTGCCAGCAGGTCGGGCCAGGGGAGACAGCCCCAGCATTTT. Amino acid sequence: CASRSGQGRQPQHF. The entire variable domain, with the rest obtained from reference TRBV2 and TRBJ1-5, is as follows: EPEVTQTPSHQVTQMGQEVILRCVPISNHLYFYWYRQILGQKVEFLVSFYNNEISEKSEIFDDQFSVERPDGSNFTLKIRSTKLEDSAMYFCASRSGQGRQPQHFGDGTRLSIL.

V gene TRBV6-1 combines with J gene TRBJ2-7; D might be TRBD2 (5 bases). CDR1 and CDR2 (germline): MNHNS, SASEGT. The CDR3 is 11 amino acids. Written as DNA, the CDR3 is TGTGCGTTTGGACGGGACTACGAGCAGTACTTC. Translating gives CAFGRDYEQYF.

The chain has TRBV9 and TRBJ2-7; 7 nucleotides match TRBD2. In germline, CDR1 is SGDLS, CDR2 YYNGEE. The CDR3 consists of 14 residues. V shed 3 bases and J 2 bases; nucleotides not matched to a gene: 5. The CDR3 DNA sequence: TGTGCCAGCAGCGCTAGTGGGGGGGCCTACGAGCAGTACTTC. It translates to CASSASGGAYEQYF.

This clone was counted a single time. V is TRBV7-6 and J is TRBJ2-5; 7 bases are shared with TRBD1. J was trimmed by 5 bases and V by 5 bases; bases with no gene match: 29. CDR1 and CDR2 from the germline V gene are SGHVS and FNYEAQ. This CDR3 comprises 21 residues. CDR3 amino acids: CASSHPLIGGDPKSESETQYF. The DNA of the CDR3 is TGTGCCAGCAGCCACCCTCTAATAGGGGGCGATCCGAAGTCTGAGTCGGAGACCCAGTACTTC.

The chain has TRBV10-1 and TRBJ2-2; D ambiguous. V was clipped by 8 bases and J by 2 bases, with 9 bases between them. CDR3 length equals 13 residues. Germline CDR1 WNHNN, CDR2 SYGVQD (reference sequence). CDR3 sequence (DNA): TGCGCCAGCGCCAACAGTAACACCGGGGAGCTGTTTTTT. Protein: CASANSNTGELFF.

As DNA, the CDR3 is TGTGCCAGCAGCCCTCTAGTGGGGGGTGGTGAGCAGTTCTTC. It codes for CASSPLVGGGEQFF. The chain couples TRBV9 to TRBJ2-1; the D gene is possibly TRBD2 (6 bases). Germline V gene lookup returns CDR1 SGDLS and CDR2 YYNGEE. The CDR3 runs to 14 residues. V was pared by 4 bases and J by 9 bases, with 17 bases between.

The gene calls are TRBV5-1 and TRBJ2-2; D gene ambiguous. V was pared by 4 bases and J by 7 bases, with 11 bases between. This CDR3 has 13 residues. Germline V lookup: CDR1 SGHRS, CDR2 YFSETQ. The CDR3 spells CASSLVTGGELFF. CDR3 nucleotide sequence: TGCGCCAGCAGCCTTGTCACCGGCGGGGAGCTGTTTTTT. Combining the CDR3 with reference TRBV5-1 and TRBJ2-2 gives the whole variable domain KAGVTQTPRYLIKTRGQQVTLSCSPISGHRSVSWYQQTPGQGLQFLFEYFSETQRNKGNFPGRFSGRQFSNSRSEMNVSTLELGDSALYLCASSLVTGGELFFGEGSRLTVL.

Written as DNA, the CDR3 is TGTGCCAGCGTCTCTAGGAGAGCTTTCTTT. This translates into CASVSRRAFF. The J gene is TRBJ1-1, the V gene TRBV19; D not resolved. This CDR3 contains 10 residues. Trimming removed 9 bases from V and 10 bases from J, with 12 bases in between. CDR1 LNHDA and CDR2 SQIVND come from the germline V gene (reference sequence).

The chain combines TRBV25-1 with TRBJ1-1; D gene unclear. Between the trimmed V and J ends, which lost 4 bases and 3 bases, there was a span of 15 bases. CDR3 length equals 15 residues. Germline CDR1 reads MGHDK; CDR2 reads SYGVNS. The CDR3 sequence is CASSGTNAGYTEAFF. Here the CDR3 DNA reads TGTGCCAGCAGTGGAACTAACGCGGGGTACACTGAAGCTTTCTTT.

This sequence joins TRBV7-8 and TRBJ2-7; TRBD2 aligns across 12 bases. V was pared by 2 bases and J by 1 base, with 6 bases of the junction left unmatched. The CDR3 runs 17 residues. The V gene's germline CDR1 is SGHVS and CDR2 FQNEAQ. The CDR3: CASSLRLAGVGSYEQYF. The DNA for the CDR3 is TGTGCCAGCAGCTTAAGACTAGCGGGAGTAGGATCCTACGAGCAGTACTTC.

CDR3 DNA: TGTGCCAGCAGCGTAGCTTCCCAGTGGGGGGGCCTGGATACGCAGTATTTT. This translates into CASSVASQWGGLDTQYF. This chain joins TRBV9 and TRBJ2-3; TRBD2 is a possible D gene (7 bases). V lost 0 bases, J lost 6 bases, and 20 bases lay in between. CDR3 length equals 17 residues. Per the germline V gene, CDR1 is SGDLS and CDR2 is YYNGEE.

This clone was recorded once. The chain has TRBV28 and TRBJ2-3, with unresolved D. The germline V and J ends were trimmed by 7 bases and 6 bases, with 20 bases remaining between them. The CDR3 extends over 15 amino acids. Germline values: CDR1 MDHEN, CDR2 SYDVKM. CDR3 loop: CASKALSGPRDTQYF. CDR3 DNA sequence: TGTGCCAGCAAGGCCCTTTCCGGCCCTAGGGATACGCAGTATTTT.